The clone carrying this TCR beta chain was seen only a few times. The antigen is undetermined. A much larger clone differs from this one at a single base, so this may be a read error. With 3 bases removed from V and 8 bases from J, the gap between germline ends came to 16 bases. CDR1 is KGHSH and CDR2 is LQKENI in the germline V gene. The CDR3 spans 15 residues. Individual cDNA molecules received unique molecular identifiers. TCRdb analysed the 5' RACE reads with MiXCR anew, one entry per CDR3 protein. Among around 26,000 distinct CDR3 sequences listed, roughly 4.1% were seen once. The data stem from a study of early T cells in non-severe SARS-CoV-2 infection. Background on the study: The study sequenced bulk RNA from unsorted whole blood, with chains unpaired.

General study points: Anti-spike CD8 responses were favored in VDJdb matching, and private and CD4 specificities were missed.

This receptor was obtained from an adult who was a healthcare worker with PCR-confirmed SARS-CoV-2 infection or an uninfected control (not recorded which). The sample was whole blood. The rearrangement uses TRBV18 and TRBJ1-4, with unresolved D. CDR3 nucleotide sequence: TGTGCCAGCTCACCTCTGATCGAGACGGGAGAAAAACTGTTTTTT. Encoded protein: CASSPLIETGEKLFF.